This T cell receptor beta chain was captured in a study of T cells expressing NK-cell markers. Study-wide background: Seven of eight sequenced donors tested HCMV-seropositive; one tested seronegative.

TCRdb re-called the 5' RACE reads and gives one entry per CDR3 protein, without DNA. This table lists 200,000 to 300,000 distinct CDR3 sequences. The V gene's germline CDR1 is MNHEY and CDR2 SMNVEV (reference sequence). CDR3 length equals 14 residues. Concerning this clonotype itself: The antigen is not known.

Points from the study as a whole: The contribution of dominant NKG2C+ clonotypes to CD8+ T cells in roughly six donors was roughly 1.0-7.5%. Clarity on HCMV specificity was lacking for the expanded NKG2C+ T cell clones.

The clonotype was recovered from a man younger than 35 in good health. This chain connects TRBV27 to TRBJ2-3. The source material was blood T cells: a sorted CD56 or NKG2C T cell subset, CD4+ or CD8+ T cells, or bulk PBMC T cells (not recorded which). The CDR3 is CASSLYISRDTQYF.